Listed below are T cell receptor beta chains from one sample, sequenced in a study of blood T cell repertoires in COVID-19. Sequencing used immunoSEQ multiplex PCR; TCRdb keeps in-frame clones, though not all of them. In the table there are 150,000 to 200,000 clones, around 94% of which are singletons. Material for sequencing was peripheral blood. Receptors originate from a man younger than 45 with COVID-19, enrolled during active disease. The CDR3 runs from the conserved cysteine through the conserved F or W. D genes are given only for firm matches. Expanded clones get a size class; other rows say once, few or many, or leave the size out.

TRBJ2-7 TRBV2 . TRBD2 CASSGTSGGAHEQYF TGTGCCAGCAGTGGGACTAGCGGGGGGGCCCACGAGCAGTACTTC
TRBJ1-2 TRBV2 . TRBD1 CASSVRQGNYGYTF TGTGCCAGCAGTGTTAGACAGGGCAACTATGGCTACACCTTC
TRBJ1-1 TRBV29-1 . . CSVVLYRDTEAFF TGCAGCGTTGTGTTGTACAGGGACACTGAAGCTTTCTTT
TRBJ1-2 TRBV5-1 . TRBD1 CASSYAGGDYGYTF TGCGCCAGCAGCTATGCAGGGGGCGACTATGGCTACACCTTC
TRBJ2-2 TRBV19 . . CASSSWTVSGHGELFF TGTGCCAGTAGTAGTTGGACAGTAAGTGGTCACGGGGAGCTGTTTTTT
TRBJ1-3 TRBV7-9 once TRBD1 CASSWDSNSGNTIYF TGTGCCAGCAGCTGGGACAGCAACTCTGGAAACACCATATATTTT
TRBJ1-4 TRBV29-1 . TRBD1 CSATDRGVANEKLFF TGCAGCGCGACGGACAGGGGGGTTGCTAATGAAAAACTGTTTTTT
TRBJ1-4 TRBV5-6 . TRBD1 CASSLRDRAGKLFF TGTGCCAGCAGCTTAAGGGACAGGGCGGGAAAACTGTTTTTT
TRBJ2-1 TRBV24-1 . TRBD2 CATSDSLAGGNNNEQFF TGTGCCACCAGTGATTCACTAGCGGGGGGAAACAACAATGAGCAGTTCTTC
TRBJ1-1 TRBV27 . . CATVGWASAFF TGTGCCACAGTTGGTTGGGCGTCAGCTTTCTTT
TRBJ2-7 TRBV5-6 . TRBD1 CASSLTGRGSADYEQYF TGTGCCAGCAGCCTGACAGGGAGAGGGAGCGCGGACTACGAGCAGTACTTC
TRBJ1-4 TRBV10-1 . . CASSPRRYEKLFF TGCGCCAGCAGTCCCCGGCGGTACGAAAAACTGTTTTTT
TRBJ1-1 TRBV6-6 . . CASSPTVPRGTEAFF TGTGCCAGCAGCCCGACAGTCCCTAGAGGCACTGAAGCTTTCTTT
TRBJ1-2 TRBV2 . TRBD1 CASSEFGQGAPNYGYTF TGTGCCAGCAGTGAATTCGGACAGGGAGCACCCAACTATGGCTACACCTTC
TRBJ2-1 TRBV9 . . CASSWAGFPSSYNEQFF TGTGCCAGCTCCTGGGCGGGCTTCCCAAGCTCCTACAATGAGCAGTTCTTC
TRBJ1-2 TRBV27 . . CASSLMGFRKEENYGYTF TGTGCCAGCAGTTTAATGGGTTTTCGAAAAGAGGAAAACTATGGCTACACCTTC
TRBJ1-1 TRBV6-5 . . CASSYSRGNTEAFF TGTGCCAGCAGTTACTCTAGGGGGAACACTGAAGCTTTCTTT
TRBJ2-5 TRBV19 . . CASSIGGGAQETQYF TGTGCCAGTAGTATAGGTGGCGGAGCCCAAGAGACCCAGTACTTC
TRBJ2-5 TRBV7-3 . TRBD1 CASSLFPTGSRETQYF TGTGCCAGCAGCTTATTTCCGACAGGGTCACGGGAGACCCAGTACTTC
TRBJ2-1 TRBV15 . TRBD2 CATSRDRLAGVNNEQFF TGTGCCACCAGCAGAGATCGACTAGCGGGGGTGAACAATGAGCAGTTCTTC
TRBJ1-1 TRBV6-5 . . CASRLDGLMNTEAFF TGTGCCAGCAGGTTGGACGGACTCATGAACACTGAAGCTTTCTTT
TRBJ1-1 TRBV5-1 . . CASRGGNPEAFF TGCGCAAGCAGAGGGGGTAACCCTGAAGCTTTCTTT
TRBJ1-4 TRBV9 . TRBD1 CASSGQGIEKLFF TGTGCCAGCAGCGGACAGGGAATAGAAAAACTGTTTTTT
TRBJ1-5 TRBV6-5 . . CASSPNGQPQHF TGTGCCAGCAGCCCGAACGGTCAGCCCCAGCATTTT
TRBJ2-1 TRBV9 . TRBD1 CASSVAWQGVGNNEQFF TGTGCCAGCAGCGTTGCATGGCAGGGGGTGGGGAACAATGAGCAGTTCTTC
TRBJ1-2 TRBV19 . . CASSIGGLPTAYGYTF TGTGCCAGTAGTATAGGGGGGCTGCCGACGGCTTATGGCTACACCTTC
TRBJ1-5 TRBV27 . . CASRHSRSGQPQHF TGTGCCAGCAGACATAGCCGGAGCGGTCAGCCCCAGCATTTT